This record concerns one T cell receptor beta chain sequence. The antigen is unknown. This record belongs to a study of CD8 T cells in Susac syndrome. CD8+ and CD4+ T cells circulating in blood were sequenced for TCR beta. Both CD4+ and CD8+ T cells were negatively isolated, and TEMRA cells underwent FACS enrichment. Findings of the study overall: The study acknowledged a relatively small number of individuals in its TCR sequencing and HLA analysis.

Random hexamers served to reverse transcribe about 0.5 to 1 ug RNA. With immunoSEQ multiplex PCR, TCR beta CDR3 was amplified across 54 Vbeta and 13 Jbeta. In TCRdb, the immunoSEQ multiplex PCR reads were re-called with MiXCR into one record per CDR3 protein. The sample has 65,000 to 75,000 distinct CDR3 sequences, 95% seen once. Sequenced input: CD8+ T cells from PBMCs. The receptor comes from a human donor in good health.

The CDR3 coding sequence is TGTGCCAGTAGTAGCGACGACAGTGCTGGGGCCAACGTCCTGACTTTC. This encodes CASSSDDSAGANVLTF. The chain carries TRBV19 and TRBJ2-6; D may be TRBD1 (5 bases). Trimming left V 4 bases short and J 2 bases short, with 12 bases between. Germline CDR1 and CDR2: LNHDA and SQIVND (reference sequence). There are 16 residues in the CDR3.